A single TCR beta chain is shown here with its context. The antigen remains undetermined. The PCR ran on 60 Vbeta and 13 Jbeta primers. Repertoires were generated with immunoSEQ multiplex PCR, while TCRdb's copy carries only in-frame clones and drops some. The table includes 250,000 to 350,000 clones, more than 80% detected once. V was shortened by 7 bases and J by 1 base, with 7 bases between the two germline ends. This CDR3 spans 12 amino acids. Germline V gene sequence: CDR1 SEHNR, CDR2 FQNEAQ (reference sequence). The data were taken from a study of cytomegalovirus exposure and HLA in healthy donors. Findings and limits, study-wide: In an earlier analysis, about 87% or about 30%: the productive usage of most TCR beta V segments.

This rearrangement joins TRBV7-9 to TRBJ1-1; the D is unclear. Sequenced sample: PBMCs. This clonotype was obtained from a man aged 35 to 55 in good health and CMV-seropositive. In nucleotides, the CDR3 is TGTGCCAGCATGTTGGCGAACACTGAAGCTTTCTTT. Translating it yields CASMLANTEAFF.